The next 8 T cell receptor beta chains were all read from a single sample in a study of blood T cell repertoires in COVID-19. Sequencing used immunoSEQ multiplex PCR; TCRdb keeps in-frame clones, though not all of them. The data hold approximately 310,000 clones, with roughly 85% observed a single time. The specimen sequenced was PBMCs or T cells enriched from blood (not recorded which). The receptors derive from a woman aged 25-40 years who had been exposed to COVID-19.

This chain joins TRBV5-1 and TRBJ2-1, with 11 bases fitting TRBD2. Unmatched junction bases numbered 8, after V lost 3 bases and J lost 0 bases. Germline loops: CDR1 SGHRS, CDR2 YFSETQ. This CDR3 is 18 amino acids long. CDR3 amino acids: CASSSWTSGLNSYNEQFF. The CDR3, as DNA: TGCGCCAGCAGCTCTTGGACTAGCGGGTTAAACTCCTACAATGAGCAGTTCTTC.

The CDR3 DNA reads as TGCGCCAGCAGTCCCCAGTACTATGGCTACACCTTC. This codes for CASSPQYYGYTF. This chain links TRBV23-1 with TRBJ1-2, with D hard to call. TRBV23-1 is assigned to the ORF class and has an uncertain function. The V gene lost 4 bases and the J gene lost 3 bases, with 6 bases spanning the gap. There are 12 residues in the CDR3.

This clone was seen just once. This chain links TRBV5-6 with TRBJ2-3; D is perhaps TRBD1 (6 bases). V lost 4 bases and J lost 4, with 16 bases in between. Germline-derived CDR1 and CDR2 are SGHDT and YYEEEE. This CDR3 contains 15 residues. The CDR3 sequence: CASSALQGSSDTQYF. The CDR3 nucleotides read TGTGCCAGCAGCGCCCTACAGGGTTCTTCAGATACGCAGTATTTT.

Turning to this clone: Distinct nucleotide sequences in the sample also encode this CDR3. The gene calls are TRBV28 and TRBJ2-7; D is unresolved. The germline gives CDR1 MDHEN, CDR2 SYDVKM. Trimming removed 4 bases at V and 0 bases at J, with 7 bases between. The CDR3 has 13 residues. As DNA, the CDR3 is TGTGCCAGCAGTTCCCCCGGCTCCTACGAGCAGTACTTC. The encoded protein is CASSSPGSYEQYF.

The CDR3 sequence is CASSPSGGYNEQFF. The DNA for the CDR3 is TGTGCCAGCAGCCCTAGCGGGGGCTACAATGAGCAGTTCTTC. The V gene is TRBV7-8, the J gene TRBJ2-1; 10 bases are shared with TRBD2. The CDR3 extends over 14 amino acids. V shed 5 bases, J shed 3 bases, and the junction held 1 base outside the gene matches. Germline values: CDR1 SGHVS, CDR2 FQNEAQ.

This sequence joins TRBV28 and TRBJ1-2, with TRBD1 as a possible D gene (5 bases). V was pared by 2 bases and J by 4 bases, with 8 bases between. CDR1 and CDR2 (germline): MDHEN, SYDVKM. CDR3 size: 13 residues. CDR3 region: CASSLEDIYGYTF. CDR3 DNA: TGTGCCAGCAGTTTAGAGGACATCTATGGCTACACCTTC.

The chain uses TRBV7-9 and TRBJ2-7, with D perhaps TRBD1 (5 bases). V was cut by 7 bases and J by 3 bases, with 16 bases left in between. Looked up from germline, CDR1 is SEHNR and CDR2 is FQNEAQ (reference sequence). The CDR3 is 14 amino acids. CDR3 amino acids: CASTHGVRVYEQYF. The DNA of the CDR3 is TGTGCCAGCACCCACGGAGTCAGGGTCTACGAGCAGTACTTC.

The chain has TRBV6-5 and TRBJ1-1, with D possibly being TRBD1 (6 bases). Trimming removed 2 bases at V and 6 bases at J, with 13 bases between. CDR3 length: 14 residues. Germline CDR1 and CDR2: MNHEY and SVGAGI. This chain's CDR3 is CASSYRGGYAEAFF. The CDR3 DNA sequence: TGTGCCAGCAGTTACAGGGGGGGATATGCTGAAGCTTTCTTT.